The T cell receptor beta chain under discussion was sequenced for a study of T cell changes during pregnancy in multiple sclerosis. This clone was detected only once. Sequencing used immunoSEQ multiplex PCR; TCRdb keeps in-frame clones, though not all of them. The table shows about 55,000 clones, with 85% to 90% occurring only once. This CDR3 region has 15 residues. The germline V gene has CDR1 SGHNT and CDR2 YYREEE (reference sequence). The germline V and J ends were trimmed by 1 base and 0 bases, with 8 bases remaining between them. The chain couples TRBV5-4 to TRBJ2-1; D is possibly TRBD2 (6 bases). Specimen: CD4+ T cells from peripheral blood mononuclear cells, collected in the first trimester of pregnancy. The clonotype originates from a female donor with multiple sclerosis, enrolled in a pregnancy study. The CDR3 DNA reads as TGTGCCAGCAGCTTGTCGGGGGACTCCTACAATGAGCAGTTCTTC. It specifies CASSLSGDSYNEQFF.